A single sample is the source of the 27 T cell receptor beta chains below, sequenced in a study of blood T cells in healthy people across ages. Sample-barcoded 5' priming and a J-beta primer mix drove a second PCR of roughly 7 to 11 cycles. TCRdb processed the 5' RACE reads anew with MiXCR; each CDR3 protein has one entry. The sample lists over 1,300,000 distinct CDR3 sequences; approximately 63% were seen once. The sample taken for sequencing was blood. Receptor source: a young man in good health.

The genes are TRBV5-1 and TRBJ2-1; 8 bases are a match to TRBD2. Germline trimming cut 0 bases from V and 5 bases from J; bases unmatched to any gene: 7. In germline, CDR1 is SGHRS, CDR2 YFSETQ. This CDR3 contains 16 residues. The CDR3 sequence: CASSLDISGINNEQFF. The CDR3 region has the DNA TGCGCCAGCAGCTTGGATATTAGCGGGATCAACAATGAGCAGTTCTTC.

The chain couples TRBV9 to TRBJ1-2, with TRBD1 identical over 7 bases. This CDR3 is built from 15 residues. V lost 0 bases, J lost 4 bases, and 6 bases stayed unmatched. CDR1 and CDR2 from the germline V gene are SGDLS and YYNGEE. The CDR3 coding sequence is TGTGCCAGCAGCGTAGAGGGAGGGGGCGGCTATGGCTACACCTTC. Encoded protein: CASSVEGGGGYGYTF.

The V gene is TRBV29-1, the J gene TRBJ1-2; D uncertain. Germline values: CDR1 SQVTM, CDR2 ANQGSEA. This CDR3 has 14 residues. V was cut by 5 bases and J by 2 bases, with 15 bases left in between. This CDR3 reads CSVSNLDNNYGYTF. In DNA form, the CDR3 reads TGCAGCGTTAGTAATCTAGACAACAACTATGGCTACACCTTC.

The sample holds a few counts of this clonotype. The chain employs TRBV20-1 and TRBJ2-7; 8 bases agree with TRBD1. The CDR3 contains 13 residues. Germline V lookup: CDR1 DFQATT, CDR2 SNEGSKA (reference sequence). Trimming removed 1 base from V and 5 bases from J; junction bases left unmatched: 4. The CDR3 DNA sequence: TGCAGTGCTAGAGTGGACAGGGAGAACGAGCAGTACTTC. It specifies CSARVDRENEQYF.

This chain links TRBV3-1 with TRBJ2-3; 7 bases are shared with TRBD1. The CDR3 spans 17 residues. With 0 bases clipped from V and 2 bases from J, the junction kept 8 bases outside the gene matches. Germline V gene sequence: CDR1 LGHDT, CDR2 YNNKEL (reference sequence). This CDR3 is CASSQDIRQGDTDTQYF. For the CDR3, the DNA is TGTGCCAGCAGCCAAGATATTCGACAGGGAGACACAGATACGCAGTATTTT.

V is TRBV7-2 and J is TRBJ1-1, with TRBD1 as a possible D gene (5 bases). The CDR3 extends over 18 amino acids. V shed 6 bases and J shed 4 bases, with 27 bases lying between them. Germline values: CDR1 SGHTA, CDR2 FQGNSA. CDR3 protein: CASRLGGTTISPSTEAFF. In DNA form, the CDR3 reads TGTGCCAGCAGATTGGGGGGGACCACCATATCACCTAGCACTGAAGCTTTCTTT.

This clonotype turned up a few times. The chain has TRBV20-1 and TRBJ2-7, with TRBD1 matching over 12 bases. This CDR3 region has 16 residues. Germline CDR1 reads DFQATT; CDR2 reads SNEGSKA (reference sequence). V shed 5 bases and J 2 bases; nucleotides not matched to a gene: 10. CDR3 loop: CSAWGQGAYTTYEQYF. CDR3 in DNA: TGCAGTGCTTGGGGACAGGGGGCGTACACAACCTACGAGCAGTACTTC.

The CDR3 sequence: CASSQGARILDTQYF. CDR3 nucleotides: TGTGCCAGCAGCCAAGGTGCCAGGATTTTGGATACGCAGTATTTT. The chain is built from TRBV3-1 and TRBJ2-3; D remains unclear. V was trimmed by 1 base and J by 6 bases, leaving 14 bases between them. The CDR3 totals 15 residues. CDR1 and CDR2 (germline): LGHDT, YNNKEL (reference sequence).

The chain has TRBV4-1 and TRBJ1-1, with D unresolved. There are 12 residues in the CDR3. Germline V lookup: CDR1 MGHRA, CDR2 YSYEKL. V lost 8 bases, J lost 4 bases, and 11 bases lay in between. This CDR3 is CASFGFGTEAFF. The DNA of the CDR3 is TGCGCCAGCTTTGGGTTCGGCACTGAAGCTTTCTTT.

In its sample, this clonotype was seen a few times. This chain uses TRBV28 with TRBJ2-2; maybe TRBD1 (8 bases). V dropped 10 bases and J dropped 4 bases, with 19 bases sitting between them. The CDR3 loop spans 15 amino acids. Germline V gene data show CDR1 as MDHEN and CDR2 as SYDVKM. Written as DNA, the CDR3 is TGTGCCACTGGGGGGGGGACAGGCATCACCGGGGAGCTGTTTTTT. Translating gives CATGGGTGITGELFF.

The rearrangement links TRBV6-6 to TRBJ2-3; TRBD1 is a possible D gene (6 bases). Germline CDR1 reads MNHNY; CDR2 reads SVGAGI (reference sequence). The CDR3 runs to 16 residues. Deletions cut 0 bases from V and 5 bases from J, with 15 bases between. The CDR3 here is CASSYSMETGRDTQYF. The CDR3 bases are TGTGCCAGCAGTTACTCGATGGAGACAGGTAGAGATACGCAGTATTTT.

This clonotype has only one observation. The genes are TRBV6-5 and TRBJ2-6, with TRBD1 matching 8 bases. CDR3 length equals 16 residues. The germline V gene encodes CDR1 MNHEY and CDR2 SVGAGI. V gave up 4 bases and J gave up 2 bases; unmatched junction bases: 4. CDR3 residues: CASSFQGAAGANVLTF. The CDR3 region has the DNA TGTGCCAGCAGTTTCCAGGGGGCAGCTGGGGCCAACGTCCTGACTTTC.

The V gene is TRBV7-2, the J gene TRBJ2-3; TRBD1 agrees at 11 bases. This CDR3 is built from 15 residues. The V and J ends lost 5 bases and 5 bases, in that order; junction bases with no gene match: 6. CDR1 is SGHTA, CDR2 FQGNSA, per germline. CDR3 region: CASSPRTGGRDTQYF. The CDR3 region has the DNA TGTGCCAGCAGCCCGCGGACAGGGGGCAGAGATACGCAGTATTTT.

V and J are TRBV7-2 and TRBJ1-2; 9 bases align to TRBD1. The length of the CDR3 is 16 residues. The J segment lost 5 bases and the V segment lost 5 bases, leaving 12 bases of the junction unmatched. The germline gives CDR1 SGHTA, CDR2 FQGNSA. The CDR3 bases are TGTGCCAGCAGCCCATTGAGGACAGGGGAGGCTTATGGCTACACCTTC. As protein: CASSPLRTGEAYGYTF. The full variable domain, rest sourced from reference TRBV7-2 and TRBJ1-2, is GAGVSQSPSNKVTEKGKDVELRCDPISGHTALYWYRQSLGQGLEFLIYFQGNSAPDKSGLPSDRFSAERTGGSVSTLTIQRTQQEDSAVYLCASSPLRTGEAYGYTFGSGTRLTVV.

V gene TRBV4-3 combines with J gene TRBJ2-3; D is perhaps TRBD1 (5 bases). Trimming shortened V by 0 bases and J by 4 bases, and 8 bases separated the two germline ends. Per germline, CDR1 LGHNA and CDR2 YSLEER. The CDR3 is made up of 14 amino acids. DNA for the CDR3: TGCGCCAGCAGCCAAGACTCAGGGTCAGATACGCAGTATTTT. It encodes CASSQDSGSDTQYF.

This clonotype was observed a few times. The chain joins TRBV20-1 to TRBJ2-1; unclear D gene. The CDR3 sequence is 12 residues long. The germline V and J ends were trimmed by 5 bases and 10 bases, with 15 bases remaining between them. Germline V gene data show CDR1 as DFQATT and CDR2 as SNEGSKA (reference sequence). In DNA form, the CDR3 reads TGCAGTGCTGCCAGCCGGTGGGTAGAGCAGTTCTTC. This gives the protein CSAASRWVEQFF.

The genes are TRBV11-2 and TRBJ2-5; D ambiguous. CDR1 and CDR2 (germline): SGHAT, FQNNGV. V was trimmed by 0 bases and J by 5 bases, leaving 13 bases between them. CDR3 length: 15 amino acids. DNA for the CDR3: TGTGCCAGCAGCTTAGATCCGGGTTTAGTGGAGACCCAGTACTTC. As protein: CASSLDPGLVETQYF.

The rearrangement links TRBV5-5 to TRBJ1-2, with TRBD1 matching over 7 bases. Germline V CDR1 and CDR2: SGHKS, YYEKEE (reference sequence). This CDR3 contains 15 residues. V was clipped by 4 bases and J by 5 bases; unmatched bases: 11. Here the CDR3 DNA reads TGTGCCAGCAGCCCTCTACAGGGGCCGTTTTATGGCTACACCTTC. Protein: CASSPLQGPFYGYTF.

J is TRBJ1-2 and V is TRBV12-3 or TRBV12-4; unclear D gene. The CDR3 loop spans 15 amino acids. Trimming removed 1 base at V and 4 bases at J, with 13 bases between. The DNA for the CDR3 is TGTGCCAGCAGTTTAGTAGGCAAATTAGGCTATGGCTACACCTTC. It yields the protein CASSLVGKLGYGYTF.

This clonotype came up once. CDR3 loop: CASSSSSVGQNEQFF. The CDR3 DNA reads as TGTGCCAGCAGCTCGAGTTCGGTTGGCCAGAATGAGCAGTTCTTC. The rearrangement links TRBV11-1 to TRBJ2-1; D not resolved. The V end was cut by 4 bases, the J end by 7 bases, with 17 bases between. Germline V gene data show CDR1 as SGHAT and CDR2 as FQDESV (reference sequence). The CDR3 spans 15 residues. Complete variable domain (other parts from reference TRBV11-1 and TRBJ2-1): EAEVAQSPRYKITEKSQAVAFWCDPISGHATLYWYRQILGQGPELLVQFQDESVVDDSQLPKDRFSAERLKGVDSTLKIQPAELGDSAMYLCASSSSSVGQNEQFFGPGTRLTVL.

A few counts support this clonotype. V usage is TRBV4-1 and J usage is TRBJ2-3, with no clear D. Germline CDR1 MGHRA, CDR2 YSYEKL. CDR3 size: 13 residues. With 0 bases removed from V and 7 bases from J, the gap between germline ends came to 8 bases. The CDR3 nucleotides read TGCGCCAGCAGCCAAGAATCTCTCCATACGCAGTATTTT. It codes for CASSQESLHTQYF.

This clonotype was found a few times. The DNA of the CDR3 is TGTGCCAGCAGTCCTACAGGGGACGGCTATGGCTACACCTTC. Amino acid sequence: CASSPTGDGYGYTF. The chain joins TRBV28 to TRBJ1-2, with 7 bases that match TRBD1. The germline V gene encodes CDR1 MDHEN and CDR2 SYDVKM. The V and J ends lost 5 bases and 4 bases, in that order; junction bases with no gene match: 7. This CDR3 has 14 amino acids.

This clonotype occurred a few times. J is TRBJ1-6 and V is TRBV10-3; D is possibly TRBD1 (5 bases). In germline, CDR1 is ENHRY, CDR2 SYGVKD. V lost 5 bases and J lost 5, with 19 bases in between. The CDR3 runs to 17 residues. This CDR3 is CAISPMGTGGNNSPLHF. The CDR3, as DNA: TGTGCCATCAGTCCGATGGGGACTGGAGGGAATAATTCACCCCTCCACTTT.

The J gene is TRBJ2-7, the V gene TRBV27; D is unresolved. The last part of the DNA fits TRBJ2-4 better; the J call may be wrong. The germline V gene has CDR1 MNHEY and CDR2 SMNVEV (reference sequence). This CDR3 comprises 13 residues. CDR3 in DNA: TGTGCCAGCAGCCCTCCAAACCAAAACATTCAGTACTTC. Its protein is CASSPPNQNIQYF.

This chain uses TRBV28 with TRBJ2-7; TRBD2 aligns across 8 bases. The CDR3 totals 14 residues. J was trimmed by 6 bases and V by 6 bases; bases with no gene match: 10. Germline V gene data show CDR1 as MDHEN and CDR2 as SYDVKM. CDR3 amino acids: CASRTTGLGLEQYF. The CDR3 region has the DNA TGTGCCAGCAGGACGACGGGACTAGGTCTCGAGCAGTACTTC.

This sequence joins TRBV12-3 or TRBV12-4 and TRBJ2-7; 8 bases match TRBD1. V dropped 2 bases and J dropped 2; count of bases not matched to a gene: 2. CDR3 size: 14 residues. Here the CDR3 reads CASSLKQGAYEQYF. CDR3 nucleotide sequence: TGTGCCAGCAGTTTAAAACAGGGGGCCTACGAGCAGTACTTC.

The CDR3 loop reads CASSQTGPYNEQFF. As DNA, the CDR3 is TGTGCCAGCAGCCAAACAGGGCCCTACAATGAGCAGTTCTTC. The rearrangement links TRBV4-2 to TRBJ2-1; tentative D call: TRBD1 (6 bases). This CDR3 contains 14 residues. CDR1 is LGHNA and CDR2 is YNFKEQ in the germline V gene. V was cut by 2 bases and J by 2 bases, with 7 bases left in between.